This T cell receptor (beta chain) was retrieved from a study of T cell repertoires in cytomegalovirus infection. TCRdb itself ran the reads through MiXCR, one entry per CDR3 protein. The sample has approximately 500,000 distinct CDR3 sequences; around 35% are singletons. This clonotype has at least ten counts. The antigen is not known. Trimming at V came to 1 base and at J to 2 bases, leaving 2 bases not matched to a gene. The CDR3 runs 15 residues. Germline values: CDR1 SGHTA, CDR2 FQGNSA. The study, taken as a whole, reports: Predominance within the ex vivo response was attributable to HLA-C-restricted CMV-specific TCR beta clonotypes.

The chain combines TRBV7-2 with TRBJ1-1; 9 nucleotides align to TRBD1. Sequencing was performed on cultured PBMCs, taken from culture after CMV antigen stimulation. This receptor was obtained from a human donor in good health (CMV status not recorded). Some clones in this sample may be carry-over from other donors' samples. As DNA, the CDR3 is TGTGCCAGCAGCTTAGGGACAGGGGTTAACACTGAAGCTTTCTTT. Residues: CASSLGTGVNTEAFF. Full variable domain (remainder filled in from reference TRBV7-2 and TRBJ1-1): GAGVSQSPSNKVTEKGKDVELRCDPISGHTALYWYRQSLGQGLEFLIYFQGNSAPDKSGLPSDRFSAERTGGSVSTLTIQRTQQEDSAVYLCASSLGTGVNTEAFFGQGTRLTVV.